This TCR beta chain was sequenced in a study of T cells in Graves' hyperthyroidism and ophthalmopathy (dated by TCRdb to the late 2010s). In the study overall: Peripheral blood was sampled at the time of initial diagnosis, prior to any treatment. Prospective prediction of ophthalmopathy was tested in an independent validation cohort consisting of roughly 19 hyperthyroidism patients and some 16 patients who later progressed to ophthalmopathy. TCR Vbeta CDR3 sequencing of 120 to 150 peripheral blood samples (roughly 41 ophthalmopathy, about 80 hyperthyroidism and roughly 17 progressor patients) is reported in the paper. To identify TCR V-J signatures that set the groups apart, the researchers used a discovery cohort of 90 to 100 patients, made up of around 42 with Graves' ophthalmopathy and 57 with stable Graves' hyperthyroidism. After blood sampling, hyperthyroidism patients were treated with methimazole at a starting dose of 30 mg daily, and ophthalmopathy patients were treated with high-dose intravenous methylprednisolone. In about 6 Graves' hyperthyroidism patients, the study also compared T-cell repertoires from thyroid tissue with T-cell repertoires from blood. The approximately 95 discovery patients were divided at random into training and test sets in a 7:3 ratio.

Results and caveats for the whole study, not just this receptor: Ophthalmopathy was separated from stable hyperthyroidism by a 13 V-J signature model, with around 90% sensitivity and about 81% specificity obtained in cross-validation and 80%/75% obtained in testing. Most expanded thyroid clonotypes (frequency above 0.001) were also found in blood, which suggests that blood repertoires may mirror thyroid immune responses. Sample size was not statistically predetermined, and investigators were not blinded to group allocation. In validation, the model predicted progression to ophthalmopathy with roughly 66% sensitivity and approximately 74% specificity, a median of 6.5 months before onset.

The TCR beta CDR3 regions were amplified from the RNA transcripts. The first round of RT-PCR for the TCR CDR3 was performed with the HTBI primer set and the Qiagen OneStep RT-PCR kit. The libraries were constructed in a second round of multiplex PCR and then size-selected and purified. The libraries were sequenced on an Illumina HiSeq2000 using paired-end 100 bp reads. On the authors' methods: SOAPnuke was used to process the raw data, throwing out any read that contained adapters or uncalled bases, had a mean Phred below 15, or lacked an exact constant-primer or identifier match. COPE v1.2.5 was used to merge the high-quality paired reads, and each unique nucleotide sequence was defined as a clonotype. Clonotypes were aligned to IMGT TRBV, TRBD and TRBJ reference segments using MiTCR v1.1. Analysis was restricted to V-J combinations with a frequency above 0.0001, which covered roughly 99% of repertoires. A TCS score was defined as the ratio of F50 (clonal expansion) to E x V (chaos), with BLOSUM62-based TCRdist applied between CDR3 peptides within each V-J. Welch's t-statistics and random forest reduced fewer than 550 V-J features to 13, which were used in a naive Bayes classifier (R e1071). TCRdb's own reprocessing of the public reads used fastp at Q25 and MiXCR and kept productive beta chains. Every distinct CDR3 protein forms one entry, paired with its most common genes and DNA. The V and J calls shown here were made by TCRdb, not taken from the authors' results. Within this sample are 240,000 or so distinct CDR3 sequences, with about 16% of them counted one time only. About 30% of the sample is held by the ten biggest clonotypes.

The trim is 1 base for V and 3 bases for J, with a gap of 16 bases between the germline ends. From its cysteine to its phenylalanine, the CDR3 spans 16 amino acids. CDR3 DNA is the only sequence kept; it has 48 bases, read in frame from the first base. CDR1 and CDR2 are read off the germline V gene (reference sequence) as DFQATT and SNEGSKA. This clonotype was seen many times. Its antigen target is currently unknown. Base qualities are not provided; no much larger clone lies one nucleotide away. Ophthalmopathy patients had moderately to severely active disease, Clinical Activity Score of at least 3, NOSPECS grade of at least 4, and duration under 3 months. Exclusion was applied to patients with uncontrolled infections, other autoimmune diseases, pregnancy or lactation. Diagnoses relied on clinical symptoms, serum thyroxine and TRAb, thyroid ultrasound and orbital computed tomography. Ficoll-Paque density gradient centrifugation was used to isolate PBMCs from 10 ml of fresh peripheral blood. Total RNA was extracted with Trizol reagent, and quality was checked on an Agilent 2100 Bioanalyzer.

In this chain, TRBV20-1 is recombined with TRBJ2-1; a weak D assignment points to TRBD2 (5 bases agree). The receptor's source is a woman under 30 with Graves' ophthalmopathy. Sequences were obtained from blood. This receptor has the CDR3 CSARAPRAPNYNEQFF. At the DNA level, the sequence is TGCAGTGCTAGAGCGCCGCGGGCACCCAACTACAATGAGCAGTTCTTC.